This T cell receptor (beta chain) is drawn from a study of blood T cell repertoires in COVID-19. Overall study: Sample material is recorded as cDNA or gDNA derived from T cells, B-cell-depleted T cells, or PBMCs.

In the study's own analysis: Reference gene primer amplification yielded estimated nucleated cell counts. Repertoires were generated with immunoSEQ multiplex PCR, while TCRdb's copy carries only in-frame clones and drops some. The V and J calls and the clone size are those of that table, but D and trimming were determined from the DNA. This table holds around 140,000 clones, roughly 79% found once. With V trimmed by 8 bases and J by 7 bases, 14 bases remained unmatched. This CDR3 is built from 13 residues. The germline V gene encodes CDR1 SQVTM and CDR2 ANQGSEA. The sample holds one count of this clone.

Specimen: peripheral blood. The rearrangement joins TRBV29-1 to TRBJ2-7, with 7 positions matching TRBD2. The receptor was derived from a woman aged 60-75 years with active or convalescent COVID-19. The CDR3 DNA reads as TGCAGCCCCGGTGCGGTCCCAGCGGGGGAGCAGTACTTC. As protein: CSPGAVPAGEQYF.